This T cell receptor beta chain was obtained from a study of blood T cell repertoires in COVID-19. Looking at the study overall: The origin of the acute and convalescent COVID-19 samples was the United States, Italy and Spain. PBMCs, B-cell-depleted T cells, or T cells provided the cDNA or gDNA that made up the material.

Only in-frame clones appear in the TCRdb table, and some are missing; sequencing was by immunoSEQ multiplex PCR. In the table there are more than 95,000 clones, over 80% of which are singletons. Sequencing was performed on peripheral blood. The TCR comes from a man in his fifties or sixties with acute or convalescent COVID-19.

The CDR3 reads CASSLGLAGGPGNEQFF. CDR3 bases: TGTGCCAGCAGCTTAGGACTAGCGGGAGGGCCGGGCAATGAGCAGTTCTTC. The genes are TRBV7-3 and TRBJ2-1, with TRBD2 matching 15 bases. This CDR3 comprises 17 residues. Unmatched junction bases numbered 5, after V lost 2 bases and J lost 6 bases. CDR1 and CDR2 from the germline V gene are SGHTA and FQGTGA.